This T cell receptor (beta chain) comes out of a study of cytomegalovirus exposure and HLA in healthy donors. A note on this clone: Its antigen is not identified. Other DNA sequences of this sample code for an identical CDR3.

Overall study results and limits: In presence/absence analyses, roughly uniform sequencing depth across donors was assumed.

In the PCR, 60 Vbeta and 13 Jbeta primers were used. The data were produced by immunoSEQ multiplex PCR, yet TCRdb's version contains in-frame clones alone and is incomplete. The sample yields about 110,000 clones, of which the top ten take up about 4%. Germline CDR1 is LNHDA and CDR2 is SQIVND (reference sequence). After removal of 3 bases from V and 7 bases from J, the junction contained 8 bases not matched to a gene. The CDR3 is made up of 14 amino acids. This TCR was sampled from a man aged 25-45 years in good health and CMV-seronegative. The chain links TRBV19 to TRBJ2-7; 8 bases map to TRBD1. Sequencing input: PBMCs. The CDR3 sequence: CASSISWTGREQYF. In DNA form, the CDR3 reads TGTGCCAGTAGTATTTCGTGGACAGGGCGGGAGCAGTACTTC.